Described below is a single TCR beta chain sequence and its context. These data belong to a study of blood T cell repertoires in COVID-19. Looking at the study overall: Acute-phase and convalescent COVID-19 samples originated in the United States, Italy and Spain. From T cells, B-cell-depleted T cells, or PBMCs came the material, which was cDNA or gDNA.

Germline assignment: CDR1 SGHNT and CDR2 YYREEE (reference sequence). Losses at the gene ends were 0 bases for V and 6 bases for J; bases not matched to a gene: 6. The CDR3 loop spans 14 amino acids. Original methodology: Researchers report that nucleated cell counts were estimated from reference gene primer amplification. The repertoire was sequenced with immunoSEQ multiplex PCR; TCRdb's copy has only in-frame clones and lacks some. V and J calls and clone size follow that table, whereas D and trimming were derived from the DNA. The repertoire holds approximately 220,000 clones, with 80% to 85% as singletons.

This sequence joins TRBV5-4 and TRBJ2-7; 7 bases line up with TRBD1. The sequenced sample consisted of peripheral blood. The clonotype comes from a woman aged 60-70 years with acute or convalescent COVID-19. DNA of the CDR3: TGTGCCAGCAGCTTGGGACAGGGAGTTCTCGAGCAGTACTTC. Translation: CASSLGQGVLEQYF.